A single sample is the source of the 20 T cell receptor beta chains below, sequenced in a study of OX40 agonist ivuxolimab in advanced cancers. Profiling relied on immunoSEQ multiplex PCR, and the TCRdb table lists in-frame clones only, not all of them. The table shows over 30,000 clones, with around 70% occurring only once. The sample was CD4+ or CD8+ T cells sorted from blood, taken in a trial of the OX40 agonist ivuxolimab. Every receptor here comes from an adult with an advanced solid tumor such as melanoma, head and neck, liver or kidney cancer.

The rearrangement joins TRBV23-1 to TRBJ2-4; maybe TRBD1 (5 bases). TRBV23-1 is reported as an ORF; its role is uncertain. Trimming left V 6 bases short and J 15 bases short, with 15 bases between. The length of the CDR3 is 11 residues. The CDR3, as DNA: TGCGCCAGCAGCCCACAGCATCAGGGGTACTTC. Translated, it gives CASSPQHQGYF.

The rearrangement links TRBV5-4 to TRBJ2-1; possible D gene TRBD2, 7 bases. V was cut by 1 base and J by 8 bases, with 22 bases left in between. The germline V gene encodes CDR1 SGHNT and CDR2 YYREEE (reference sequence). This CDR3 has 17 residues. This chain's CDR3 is CASSLRRGEGRGDEQFF. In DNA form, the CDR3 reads TGTGCCAGCAGCTTGAGGAGGGGGGAGGGAAGGGGCGATGAGCAGTTCTTC.

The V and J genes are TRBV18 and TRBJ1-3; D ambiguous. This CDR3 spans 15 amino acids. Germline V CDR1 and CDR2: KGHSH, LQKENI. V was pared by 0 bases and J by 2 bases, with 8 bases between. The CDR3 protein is CASSPPAATGNTIYF. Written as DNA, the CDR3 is TGTGCCAGCTCACCACCCGCGGCTACTGGAAACACCATATATTTT.

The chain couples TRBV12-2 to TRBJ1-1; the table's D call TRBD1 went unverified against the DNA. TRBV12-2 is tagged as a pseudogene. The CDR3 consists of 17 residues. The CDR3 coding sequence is TGTGCAAGTCGCCTACGACAGGGCCGGCTCGAGAACACTGAAGCTTTCTTT. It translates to CASRLRQGRLENTEAFF.

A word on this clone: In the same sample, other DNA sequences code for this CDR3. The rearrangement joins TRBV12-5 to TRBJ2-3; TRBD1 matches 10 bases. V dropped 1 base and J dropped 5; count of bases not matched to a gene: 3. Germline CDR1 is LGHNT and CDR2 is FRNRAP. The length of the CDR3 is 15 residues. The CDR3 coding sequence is TGTGCTAGTGGTTTGGGACAGGGGGCCGGAGATACGCAGTATTTT. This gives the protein CASGLGQGAGDTQYF.

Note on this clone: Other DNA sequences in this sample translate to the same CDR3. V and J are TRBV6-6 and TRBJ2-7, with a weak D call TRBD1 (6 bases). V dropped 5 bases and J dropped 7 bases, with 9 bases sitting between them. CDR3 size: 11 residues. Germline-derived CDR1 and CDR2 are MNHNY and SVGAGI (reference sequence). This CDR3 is CASSTGNEQYV. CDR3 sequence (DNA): TGTGCCAGCAGTACAGGGAATGAGCAGTACGTC.

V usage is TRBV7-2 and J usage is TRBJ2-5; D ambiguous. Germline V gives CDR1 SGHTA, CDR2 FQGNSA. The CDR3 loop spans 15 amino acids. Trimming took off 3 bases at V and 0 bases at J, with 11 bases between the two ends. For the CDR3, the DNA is TGTGCCAGCAGCTTTTCCCGGAACCACCAAGAGACCCAGTACTTC. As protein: CASSFSRNHQETQYF.

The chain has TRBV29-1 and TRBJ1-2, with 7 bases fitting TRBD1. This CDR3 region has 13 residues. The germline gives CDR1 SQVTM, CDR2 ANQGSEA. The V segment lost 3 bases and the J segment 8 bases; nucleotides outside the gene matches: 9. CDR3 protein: CSVDFQGGSGYTF. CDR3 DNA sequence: TGCAGCGTTGATTTCCAGGGGGGCTCGGGCTACACCTTC.

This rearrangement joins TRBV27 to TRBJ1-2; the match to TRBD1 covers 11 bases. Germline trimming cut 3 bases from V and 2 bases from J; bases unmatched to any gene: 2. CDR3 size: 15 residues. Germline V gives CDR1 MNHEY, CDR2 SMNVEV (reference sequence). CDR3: CASSFRTGGNYGYTF. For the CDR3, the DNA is TGTGCCAGCAGTTTCAGGACAGGGGGCAACTATGGCTACACCTTC.

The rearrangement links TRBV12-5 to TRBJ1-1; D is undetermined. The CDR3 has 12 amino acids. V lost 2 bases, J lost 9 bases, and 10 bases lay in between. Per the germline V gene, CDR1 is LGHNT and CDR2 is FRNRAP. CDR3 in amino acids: CASGLPEGKAFF. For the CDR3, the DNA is TGTGCTAGTGGTTTGCCCGAGGGAAAAGCTTTCTTT.

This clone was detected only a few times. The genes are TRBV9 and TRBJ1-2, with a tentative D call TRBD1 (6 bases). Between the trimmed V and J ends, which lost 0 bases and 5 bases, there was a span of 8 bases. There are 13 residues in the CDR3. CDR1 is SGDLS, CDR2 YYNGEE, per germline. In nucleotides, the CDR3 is TGTGCCAGCAGCGTAGGTAGGGGGTATGGCTACACCTTC. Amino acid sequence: CASSVGRGYGYTF. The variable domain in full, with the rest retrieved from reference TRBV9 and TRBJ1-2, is DSGVTQTPKHLITATGQRVTLRCSPRSGDLSVYWYQQSLDQGLQFLIQYYNGEERAKGNILERFSAQQFPDLHSELNLSSLELGDSALYFCASSVGRGYGYTFGSGTRLTVV.

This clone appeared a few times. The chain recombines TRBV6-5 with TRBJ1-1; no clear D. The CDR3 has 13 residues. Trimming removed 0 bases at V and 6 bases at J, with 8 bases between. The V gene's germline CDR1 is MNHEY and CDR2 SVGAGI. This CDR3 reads CASSYSSGSEAFF. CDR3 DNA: TGTGCCAGCAGTTACTCGAGTGGGTCTGAAGCTTTCTTT.

In DNA, the CDR3 is TGTGCCAGCAGTTACTCTTGGAGCACTGAAGCTTTCTTT. It yields the protein CASSYSWSTEAFF. The chain has TRBV6-5 and TRBJ1-1, with D hard to call. From germline, CDR1 is MNHEY and CDR2 SVGAGI. The length of the CDR3 is 13 residues. The V and J ends lost 0 bases and 4 bases respectively, with 6 bases between them.

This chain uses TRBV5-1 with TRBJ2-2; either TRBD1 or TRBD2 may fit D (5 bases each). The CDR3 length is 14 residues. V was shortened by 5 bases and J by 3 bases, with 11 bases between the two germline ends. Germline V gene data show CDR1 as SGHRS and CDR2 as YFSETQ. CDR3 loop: CASRFGGDTGELFF. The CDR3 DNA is TGCGCCAGCAGGTTTGGGGGAGACACCGGGGAGCTGTTTTTT.

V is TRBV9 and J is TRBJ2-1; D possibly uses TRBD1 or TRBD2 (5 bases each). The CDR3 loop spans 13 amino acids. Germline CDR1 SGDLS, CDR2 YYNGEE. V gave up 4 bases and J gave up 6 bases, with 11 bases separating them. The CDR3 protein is CASSPMRGNEQFF. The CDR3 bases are TGTGCCAGCAGCCCTATGAGGGGCAATGAGCAGTTCTTC.

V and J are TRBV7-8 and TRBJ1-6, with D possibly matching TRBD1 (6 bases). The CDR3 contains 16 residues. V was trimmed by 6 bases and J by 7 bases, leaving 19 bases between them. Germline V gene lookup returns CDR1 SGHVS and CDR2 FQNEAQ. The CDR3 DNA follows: TGTGCCAGCAGTCTCCCGGGACACAATTCGAATTCACCCCTCCACTTT. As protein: CASSLPGHNSNSPLHF.

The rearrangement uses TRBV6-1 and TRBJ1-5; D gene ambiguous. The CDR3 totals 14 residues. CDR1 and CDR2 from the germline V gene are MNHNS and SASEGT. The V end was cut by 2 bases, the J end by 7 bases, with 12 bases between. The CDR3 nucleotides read TGTGCCAGCAGTGAATTGGATTCCGGCCAGCCCCAGCATTTT. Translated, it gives CASSELDSGQPQHF.

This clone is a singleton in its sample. CDR3 amino acids: CASSPGANSGANVLTF. CDR3 DNA: TGTGCCAGCTCACCGGGAGCGAACTCTGGGGCCAACGTCCTGACTTTC. The chain links TRBV18 to TRBJ2-6; a weak D match, TRBD2 (5 bases). This CDR3 comprises 16 residues. Per germline, CDR1 KGHSH and CDR2 LQKENI. Deletions cut 3 bases from V and 0 bases from J, with 9 bases between.

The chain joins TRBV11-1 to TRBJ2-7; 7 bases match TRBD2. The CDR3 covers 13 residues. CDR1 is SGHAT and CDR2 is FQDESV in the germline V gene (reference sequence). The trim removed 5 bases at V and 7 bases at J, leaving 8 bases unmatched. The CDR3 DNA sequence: TGTGCCAGCAGCCTCGGGAGGTTGGGGGAGCAGTACGTC. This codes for CASSLGRLGEQYV.

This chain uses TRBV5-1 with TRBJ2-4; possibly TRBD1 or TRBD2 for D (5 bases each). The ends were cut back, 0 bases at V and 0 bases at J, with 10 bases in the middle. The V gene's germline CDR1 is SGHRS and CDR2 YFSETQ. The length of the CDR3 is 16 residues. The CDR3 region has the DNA TGCGCCAGCAGCTTGGGGGGGAACCTAGCCAAAAACATTCAGTACTTC. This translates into CASSLGGNLAKNIQYF.